This TCR beta chain was sequenced during a study of blood T cell repertoires in COVID-19. Generated by immunoSEQ multiplex PCR, the TCRdb table keeps only in-frame clones and is missing some. The data show 120,000 to 150,000 clones, with around 88% seen just once and about 1.5% held by the top ten. This clone has more than one count but fewer than ten. J lost 4 bases, V lost 7 bases, and 3 bases had no gene match. Germline loops: CDR1 MDHEN, CDR2 SYDVKM. This CDR3 is built from 12 residues. Sequencing was carried out using peripheral blood. The receptor was isolated from a woman in her fifties or sixties with acute or convalescent COVID-19. The chain couples TRBV28 to TRBJ1-2, with 7 bases aligning to TRBD1. In nucleotides, the CDR3 is TGTGCCAGCAAGGGACAGACCTATGGCTACACCTTC. Translating it yields CASKGQTYGYTF.